The clone carrying this TCR beta chain came up many times. The sample originates from a study of Graves' ophthalmopathy and Graves' hyperthyroidism. The V end lost 3 bases, the J end lost 1 base, and 10 bases lay between the germline ends. The CDR3 runs 16 residues. Looked up from germline, CDR1 is LNHDA and CDR2 is SQIVND (reference sequence). Beta-chain TCR CDR3 regions were amplified from RNA transcripts. Scientists carried out first-round RT-PCR using HTBI primers and then a second-round multiplex PCR. TCRdb independently ran MiXCR on the multiplex PCR reads; one entry per CDR3 protein. The sample carries around 520,000 distinct CDR3 sequences, less than 40% recorded once.

The sequence came from an adult man with Graves' hyperthyroidism. Sample: peripheral blood or thyroid tissue (not recorded which). The chain uses TRBV19 and TRBJ2-6; D is uncertain. The CDR3 loop is CASSMQPASGANVLTF. Written as DNA, the CDR3 is TGTGCCAGTAGTATGCAGCCAGCGTCTGGGGCCAACGTCCTGACTTTC.